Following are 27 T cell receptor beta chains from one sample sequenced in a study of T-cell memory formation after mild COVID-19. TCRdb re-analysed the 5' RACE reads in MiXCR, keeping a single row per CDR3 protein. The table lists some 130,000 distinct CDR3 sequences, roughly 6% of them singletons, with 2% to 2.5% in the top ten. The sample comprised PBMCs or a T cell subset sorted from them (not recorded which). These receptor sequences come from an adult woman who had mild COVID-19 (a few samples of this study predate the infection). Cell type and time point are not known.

CDR3 sequence reads: CASNPGTSGRSVNTGELFF. The CDR3 DNA follows: TGTGCCAGCAACCCCGGGACTAGCGGGAGATCGGTTAACACCGGGGAGCTGTTTTTT. This chain connects TRBV12-3 or TRBV12-4 to TRBJ2-2, with 14 positions matching TRBD2. Unmatched junction bases numbered 12, after V lost 7 bases and J lost 2 bases. The CDR3 has 19 residues.

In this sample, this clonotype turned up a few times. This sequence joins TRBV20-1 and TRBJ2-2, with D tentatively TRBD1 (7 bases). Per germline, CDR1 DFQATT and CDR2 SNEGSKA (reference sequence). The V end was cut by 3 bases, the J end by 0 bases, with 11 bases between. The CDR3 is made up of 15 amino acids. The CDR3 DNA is TGCAGTGCTAGGGGGGGACAGCCGAACACCGGGGAGCTGTTTTTT. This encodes CSARGGQPNTGELFF.

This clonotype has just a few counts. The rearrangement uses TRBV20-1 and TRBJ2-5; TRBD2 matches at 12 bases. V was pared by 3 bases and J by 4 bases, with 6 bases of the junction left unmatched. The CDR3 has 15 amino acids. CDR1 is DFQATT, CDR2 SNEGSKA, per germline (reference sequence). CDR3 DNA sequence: TGCAGTGCTAGGGCCCAACTAGCGGGGGGAGAGACCCAGTACTTC. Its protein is CSARAQLAGGETQYF.

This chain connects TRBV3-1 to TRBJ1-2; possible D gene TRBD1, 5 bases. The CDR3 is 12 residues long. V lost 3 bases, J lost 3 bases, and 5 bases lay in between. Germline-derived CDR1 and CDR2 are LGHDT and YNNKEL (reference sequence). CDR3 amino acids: CASSQGDYGYTF. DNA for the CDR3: TGTGCCAGCAGCCAGGGGGACTATGGCTACACCTTC.

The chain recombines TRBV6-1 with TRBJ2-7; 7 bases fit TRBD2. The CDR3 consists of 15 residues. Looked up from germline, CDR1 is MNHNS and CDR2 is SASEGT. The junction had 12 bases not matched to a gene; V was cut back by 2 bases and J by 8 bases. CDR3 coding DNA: TGTGCCAGCAGTGAAACCGGGGGGTCAGGCTCTAAGCAGTACTTC. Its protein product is CASSETGGSGSKQYF.

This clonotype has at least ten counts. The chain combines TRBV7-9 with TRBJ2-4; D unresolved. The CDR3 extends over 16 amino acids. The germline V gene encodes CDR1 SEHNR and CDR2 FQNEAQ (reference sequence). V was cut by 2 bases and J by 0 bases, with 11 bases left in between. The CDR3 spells CASSLKDVLAKNIQYF. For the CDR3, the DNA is TGTGCCAGCAGCTTAAAAGACGTACTAGCCAAAAACATTCAGTACTTC.

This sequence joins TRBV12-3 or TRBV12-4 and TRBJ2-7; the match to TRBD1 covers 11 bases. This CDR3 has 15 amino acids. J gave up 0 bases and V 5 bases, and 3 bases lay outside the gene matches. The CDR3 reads CASSPGQGASYEQYF. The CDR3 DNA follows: TGTGCCAGCAGTCCTGGACAGGGGGCCTCCTACGAGCAGTACTTC.

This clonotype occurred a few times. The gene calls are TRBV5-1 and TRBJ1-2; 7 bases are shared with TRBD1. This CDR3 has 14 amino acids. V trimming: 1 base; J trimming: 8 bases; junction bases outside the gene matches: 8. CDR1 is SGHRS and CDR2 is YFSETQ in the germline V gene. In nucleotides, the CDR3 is TGCGCCAGCAGCTTGTACGACAGGGTCGGCGGCTACACCTTC. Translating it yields CASSLYDRVGGYTF.

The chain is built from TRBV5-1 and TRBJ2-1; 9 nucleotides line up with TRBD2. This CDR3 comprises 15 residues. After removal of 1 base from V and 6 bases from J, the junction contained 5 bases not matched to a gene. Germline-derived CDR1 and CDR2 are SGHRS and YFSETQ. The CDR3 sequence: CASSLYGTSSNEQFF. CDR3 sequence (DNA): TGCGCCAGCAGCTTGTACGGGACTAGCAGCAATGAGCAGTTCTTC.

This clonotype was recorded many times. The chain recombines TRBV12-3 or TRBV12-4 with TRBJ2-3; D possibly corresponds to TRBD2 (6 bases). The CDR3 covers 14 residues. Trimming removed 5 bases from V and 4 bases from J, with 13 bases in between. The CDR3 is CASSPGTRADTQYF. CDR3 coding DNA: TGTGCCAGCAGTCCCGGGACTCGGGCAGATACGCAGTATTTT.

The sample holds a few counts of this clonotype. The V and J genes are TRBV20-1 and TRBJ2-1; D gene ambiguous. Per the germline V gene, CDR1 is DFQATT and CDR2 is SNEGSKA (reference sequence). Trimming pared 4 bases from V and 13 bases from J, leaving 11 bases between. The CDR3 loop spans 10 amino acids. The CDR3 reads CSAKWAPQFF. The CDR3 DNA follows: TGCAGTGCTAAATGGGCCCCTCAGTTCTTC.

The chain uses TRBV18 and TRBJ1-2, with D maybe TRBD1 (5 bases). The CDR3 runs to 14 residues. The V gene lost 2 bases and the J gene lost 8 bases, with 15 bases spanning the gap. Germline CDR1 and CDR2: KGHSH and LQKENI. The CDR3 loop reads CASSPKNRGDGYTF. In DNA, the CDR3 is TGTGCCAGCTCACCAAAGAATAGGGGAGACGGCTACACCTTC.

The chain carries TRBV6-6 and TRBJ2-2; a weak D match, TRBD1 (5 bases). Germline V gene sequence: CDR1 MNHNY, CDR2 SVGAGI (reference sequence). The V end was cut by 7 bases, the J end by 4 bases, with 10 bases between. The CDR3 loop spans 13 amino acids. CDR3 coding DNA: TGTGCCAGCAATACAGGCCCCACCGGGGAGCTGTTTTTT. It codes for CASNTGPTGELFF.

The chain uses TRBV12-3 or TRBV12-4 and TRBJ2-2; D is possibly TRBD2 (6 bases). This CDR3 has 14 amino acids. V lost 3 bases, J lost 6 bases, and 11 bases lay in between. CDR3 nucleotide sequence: TGTGCCAGCAGTTTCGGAGGGGAGGCCGGGGAGCTGTTTTTT. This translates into CASSFGGEAGELFF.

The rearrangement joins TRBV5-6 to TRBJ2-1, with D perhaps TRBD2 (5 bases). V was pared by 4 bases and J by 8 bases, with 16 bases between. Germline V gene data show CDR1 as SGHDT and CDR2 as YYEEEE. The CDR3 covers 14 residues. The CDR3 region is CASSPRIGSDEQFF. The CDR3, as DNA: TGTGCCAGCAGCCCCCGAATTGGGAGCGATGAGCAGTTCTTC.

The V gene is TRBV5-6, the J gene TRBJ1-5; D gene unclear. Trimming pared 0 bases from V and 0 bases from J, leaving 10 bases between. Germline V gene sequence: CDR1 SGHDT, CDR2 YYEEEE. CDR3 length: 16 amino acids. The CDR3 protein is CASSLALSNSNQPQHF. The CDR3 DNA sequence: TGTGCCAGCAGCTTGGCCTTAAGTAATAGCAATCAGCCCCAGCATTTT.

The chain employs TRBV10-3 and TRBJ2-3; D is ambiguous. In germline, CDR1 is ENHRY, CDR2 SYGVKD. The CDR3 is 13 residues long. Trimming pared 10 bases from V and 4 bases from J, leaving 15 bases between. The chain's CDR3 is CATCTTPSDTQYF. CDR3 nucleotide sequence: TGTGCCACCTGTACCACGCCCTCAGATACGCAGTATTTT.

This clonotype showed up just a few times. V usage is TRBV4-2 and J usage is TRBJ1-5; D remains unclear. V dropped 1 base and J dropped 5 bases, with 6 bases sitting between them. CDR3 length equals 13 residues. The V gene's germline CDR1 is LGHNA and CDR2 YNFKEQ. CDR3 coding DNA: TGTGCCAGCAGCCAAGGCCGATATCAGCCCCAGCATTTT. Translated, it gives CASSQGRYQPQHF.

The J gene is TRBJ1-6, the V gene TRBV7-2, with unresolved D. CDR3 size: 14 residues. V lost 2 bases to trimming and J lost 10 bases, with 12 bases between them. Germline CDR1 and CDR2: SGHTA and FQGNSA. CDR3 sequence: CASSLQPSGSPLHF. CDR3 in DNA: TGTGCCAGCAGCTTACAGCCCTCCGGATCACCCCTCCACTTT.

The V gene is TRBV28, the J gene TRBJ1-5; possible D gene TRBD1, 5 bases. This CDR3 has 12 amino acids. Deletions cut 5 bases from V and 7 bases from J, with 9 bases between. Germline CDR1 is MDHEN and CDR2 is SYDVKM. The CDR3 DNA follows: TGTGCCAGCAGTACTCAGGGACAGCCCCAGCATTTT. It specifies CASSTQGQPQHF.

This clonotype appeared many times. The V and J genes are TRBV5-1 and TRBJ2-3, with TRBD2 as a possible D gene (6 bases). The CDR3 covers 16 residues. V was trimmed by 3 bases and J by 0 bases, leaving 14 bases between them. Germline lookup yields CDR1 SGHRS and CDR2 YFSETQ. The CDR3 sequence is CASSSDGGLSTDTQYF. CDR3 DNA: TGCGCCAGCAGCTCTGATGGGGGACTTAGCACAGATACGCAGTATTTT. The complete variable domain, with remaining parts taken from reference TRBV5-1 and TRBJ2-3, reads KAGVTQTPRYLIKTRGQQVTLSCSPISGHRSVSWYQQTPGQGLQFLFEYFSETQRNKGNFPGRFSGRQFSNSRSEMNVSTLELGDSALYLCASSSDGGLSTDTQYFGPGTRLTVL.

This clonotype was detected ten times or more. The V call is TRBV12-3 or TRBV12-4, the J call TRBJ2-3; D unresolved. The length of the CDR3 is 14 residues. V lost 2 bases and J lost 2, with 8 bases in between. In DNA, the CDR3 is TGTGCCAGCAGTTTATCGCGCACCACAGATACGCAGTATTTT. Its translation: CASSLSRTTDTQYF.

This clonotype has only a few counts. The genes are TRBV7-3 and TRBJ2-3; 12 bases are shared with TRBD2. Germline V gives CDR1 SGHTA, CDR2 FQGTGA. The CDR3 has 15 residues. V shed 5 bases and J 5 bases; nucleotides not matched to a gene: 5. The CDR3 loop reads CASSPQGLAGDTQYF. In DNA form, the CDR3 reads TGTGCCAGCAGCCCACAGGGACTAGCGGGAGATACGCAGTATTTT.

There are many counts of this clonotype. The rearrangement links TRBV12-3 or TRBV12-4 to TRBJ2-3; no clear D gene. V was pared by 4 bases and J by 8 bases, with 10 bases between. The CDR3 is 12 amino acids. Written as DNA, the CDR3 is TGTGCCAGCAGTTCCGCGCGCCTTACGCAGTATTTT. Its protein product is CASSSARLTQYF.

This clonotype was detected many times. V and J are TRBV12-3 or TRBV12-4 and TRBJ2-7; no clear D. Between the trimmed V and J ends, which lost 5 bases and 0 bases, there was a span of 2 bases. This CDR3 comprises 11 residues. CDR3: CASSPSYEQYF. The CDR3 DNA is TGTGCCAGCAGTCCCTCCTACGAGCAGTACTTC.

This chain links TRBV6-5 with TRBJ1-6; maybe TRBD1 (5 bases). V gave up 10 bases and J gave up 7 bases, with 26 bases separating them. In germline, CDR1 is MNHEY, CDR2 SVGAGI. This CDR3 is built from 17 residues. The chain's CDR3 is CATRTEGPWRKNSPLHF. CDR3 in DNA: TGTGCCACCCGAACCGAGGGGCCCTGGCGGAAGAATTCACCCCTCCACTTT.

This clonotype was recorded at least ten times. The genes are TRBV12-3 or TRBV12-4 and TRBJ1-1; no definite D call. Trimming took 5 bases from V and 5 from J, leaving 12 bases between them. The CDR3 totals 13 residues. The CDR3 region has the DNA TGTGCCAGCAGTCGAGACCACAAAACTGAAGCTTTCTTT. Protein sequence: CASSRDHKTEAFF.